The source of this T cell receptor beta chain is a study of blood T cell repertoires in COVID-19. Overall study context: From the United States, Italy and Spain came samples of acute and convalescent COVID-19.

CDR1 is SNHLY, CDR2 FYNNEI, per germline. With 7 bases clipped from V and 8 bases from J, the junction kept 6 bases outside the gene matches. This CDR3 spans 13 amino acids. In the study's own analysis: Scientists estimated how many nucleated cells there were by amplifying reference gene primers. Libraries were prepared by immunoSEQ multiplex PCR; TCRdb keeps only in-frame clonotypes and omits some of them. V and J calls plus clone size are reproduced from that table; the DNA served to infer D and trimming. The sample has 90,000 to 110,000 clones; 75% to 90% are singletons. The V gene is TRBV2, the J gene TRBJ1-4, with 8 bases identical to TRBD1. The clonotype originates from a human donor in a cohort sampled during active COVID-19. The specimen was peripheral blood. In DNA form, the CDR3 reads TGTGCCAGCACGCCGGACAGGGTGGAAAAACTGTTTTTT. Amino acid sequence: CASTPDRVEKLFF.